This TCR beta chain came from a study of shared clonotypes between healthy human individuals. Study-wide results and caveats: Generally, naive subsets (rather than memory subsets) showed larger estimated richness.

Remarks on this clone: Its antigen is undetermined.

Everyone who donated was a Caucasian adult who lived in Nashville, Tennessee. The protocol was immunoSEQ multiplex PCR, while the TCRdb copy is restricted to in-frame clones and leaves out a portion. The table shows under 1,100,000 clones, with about 80% occurring only once. V was cut by 4 bases and J by 3 bases, with 6 bases left in between. From germline, CDR1 is SGHTA and CDR2 FQGNSA. The CDR3 has 13 amino acids. The genes are TRBV7-2 and TRBJ2-2; D ambiguous. This receptor was identified in a man aged 18 to 30 in good health. The specimen was memory CD4+ T cells sorted from blood. The subset here: CD45RA-negative fraction. CDR3 DNA: TGTGCCAGCAGCTCACTATACACCGGGGAGCTGTTTTTT. Amino acids: CASSSLYTGELFF.